These 22 T cell receptor beta chains share one sample of origin, sequenced in a study of cytomegalovirus exposure and HLA in healthy donors. This PCR relied on a set of 60 Vbeta primers and 13 Jbeta primers. Sequenced by immunoSEQ multiplex PCR; TCRdb stores in-frame clones only, minus some. The data contain about 200,000 clones, 79% of them seen just once; the ten biggest clones take up approximately 1.5%. What was sequenced was PBMCs. All receptors come from a girl between 10 and 17 years old in good health and CMV-seropositive.

This clone has only one observation. The V call is TRBV9, the J call TRBJ2-1; D is uncertain. Germline V lookup: CDR1 SGDLS, CDR2 YYNGEE. This CDR3 region has 15 residues. V was pared by 4 bases and J by 0 bases, with 11 bases between. The CDR3 nucleotides read TGTGCCAGCAGCCGTATCCCAGGCTCCTACAATGAGCAGTTCTTC. Its translation is CASSRIPGSYNEQFF.

J is TRBJ2-2 and V is TRBV4-2; 9 nucleotides line up with TRBD2. J was trimmed by 1 base and V by 0 bases; bases with no gene match: 9. Germline lookup yields CDR1 LGHNA and CDR2 YNFKEQ. The CDR3 totals 19 residues. CDR3: CASSQEGNSGGRNTGELFF. The CDR3 nucleotides read TGTGCCAGCAGCCAAGAGGGGAATAGCGGGGGCCGGAACACCGGGGAGCTGTTTTTT.

This chain joins TRBV9 and TRBJ2-1, with 14 bases lining up with TRBD2. Germline CDR1 SGDLS, CDR2 YYNGEE. Unmatched junction bases numbered 7, after V lost 2 bases and J lost 3 bases. CDR3 length: 18 amino acids. CDR3 region: CASSVDRTSGGLYNEQFF. CDR3 sequence (DNA): TGTGCCAGCAGCGTCGACCGGACTAGCGGGGGGCTCTACAATGAGCAGTTCTTC. The full variable domain, completed using reference TRBV9 and TRBJ2-1, is DSGVTQTPKHLITATGQRVTLRCSPRSGDLSVYWYQQSLDQGLQFLIQYYNGEERAKGNILERFSAQQFPDLHSELNLSSLELGDSALYFCASSVDRTSGGLYNEQFFGPGTRLTVL.

The chain is built from TRBV9 and TRBJ2-3; 13 bases match TRBD2. The J segment lost 3 bases and the V segment lost 4 bases, leaving 5 bases of the junction unmatched. This CDR3 has 16 residues. CDR1 is SGDLS and CDR2 is YYNGEE in the germline V gene. CDR3 sequence reads: CASSSGLAGVTDTQYF. The DNA for the CDR3 is TGTGCCAGCAGCTCCGGACTAGCGGGGGTGACAGATACGCAGTATTTT.

This clone was recorded once. The J gene is TRBJ2-7, the V gene TRBV7-8; D is possibly TRBD2 (6 bases). Trimming removed 5 bases from V and 5 bases from J, with 19 bases in between. Germline lookup yields CDR1 SGHVS and CDR2 FQNEAQ. The CDR3 is 15 residues long. The CDR3 DNA follows: TGTGCCAGCAGCCGGCCCGGGCAGGGAGGCGACGAGCAGTACTTC. Translation gives CASSRPGQGGDEQYF.

The chain employs TRBV10-3 and TRBJ2-2; a possible D gene is TRBD2 (6 bases). This CDR3 has 16 amino acids. V was shortened by 2 bases and J by 5 bases, with 15 bases between the two germline ends. Germline V gives CDR1 ENHRY, CDR2 SYGVKD. CDR3 protein: CAISEAGRFETGELFF. The CDR3 region has the DNA TGTGCCATCAGTGAGGCGGGGCGTTTCGAAACCGGGGAGCTGTTTTTT.

This chain connects TRBV27 to TRBJ2-2, with no clear D. Germline loops: CDR1 MNHEY, CDR2 SMNVEV (reference sequence). The CDR3 sequence is 16 residues long. Trimming removed 2 bases at V and 0 bases at J, with 10 bases between. CDR3 coding DNA: TGTGCCAGCAGTTTAATCGCGTTCGCGAACACCGGGGAGCTGTTTTTT. This encodes CASSLIAFANTGELFF.

This clone has just a few counts. The chain links TRBV5-4 to TRBJ2-1, with 8 bases fitting TRBD2. The germline V gene encodes CDR1 SGHNT and CDR2 YYREEE (reference sequence). The CDR3 contains 17 residues. Trimming at V came to 2 bases and at J to 2 bases, leaving 9 bases not matched to a gene. This chain's CDR3 is CASSFSFSGVAYNEQFF. The CDR3 DNA reads as TGTGCCAGCAGCTTTTCATTTAGCGGGGTTGCCTACAATGAGCAGTTCTTC.

The chain links TRBV11-2 to TRBJ2-3, with a possible D match to TRBD1 (5 bases). V lost 0 bases to trimming and J lost 3 bases, with 10 bases between them. Germline CDR1 SGHAT, CDR2 FQNNGV. CDR3 length: 15 amino acids. CDR3 residues: CASSLDRQFTDTQYF. DNA of the CDR3: TGTGCCAGCAGCTTAGATCGACAGTTTACAGATACGCAGTATTTT. The whole variable domain, filled in from reference TRBV11-2 and TRBJ2-3, reads EAGVAQSPRYKIIEKRQSVAFWCNPISGHATLYWYQQILGQGPKLLIQFQNNGVVDDSQLPKDRFSAERLKGVDSTLKIQPAKLEDSAVYLCASSLDRQFTDTQYFGPGTRLTVL.

The chain has TRBV6-6 and TRBJ1-6, with 10 bases aligning to TRBD1. V trimming: 4 bases; J trimming: 6 bases; junction bases outside the gene matches: 3. This CDR3 comprises 15 residues. The germline gives CDR1 MNHNY, CDR2 SVGAGI (reference sequence). The CDR3 protein is CASSSRDRGNSPLHF. CDR3 in DNA: TGTGCCAGCAGTTCCCGGGACAGGGGTAATTCACCCCTCCACTTT.

A few counts support this clone. The J gene is TRBJ1-1, the V gene TRBV9; tentatively, D is TRBD1 (6 bases). Germline V gene sequence: CDR1 SGDLS, CDR2 YYNGEE. The V end was cut by 3 bases, the J end by 4 bases, with 16 bases between. This CDR3 region has 15 residues. The CDR3: CASSADLQGRTEAFF. The DNA of the CDR3 is TGTGCCAGCAGCGCTGATTTACAGGGTCGCACTGAAGCTTTCTTT.

The chain has TRBV9 and TRBJ2-7, with D perhaps TRBD1 (6 bases). The CDR3 loop spans 15 amino acids. CDR1 is SGDLS, CDR2 YYNGEE, per germline. V lost 4 bases, J lost 9 bases, and 23 bases lay in between. For the CDR3, the DNA is TGTGCCAGCAGCCTCGGGTACAGGGCCTTGTCGGGGCAGTACTTC. Amino acids: CASSLGYRALSGQYF.

This chain uses TRBV6-1 with TRBJ1-5; perhaps TRBD1 as D (6 bases). Germline values: CDR1 MNHNS, CDR2 SASEGT. Deletions cut 6 bases from V and 3 bases from J, with 12 bases between. This CDR3 contains 14 residues. CDR3 coding DNA: TGTGCCAGCAGCGACACAGGGTCCAATCAGCCCCAGCATTTT. Its protein product is CASSDTGSNQPQHF.

This clone was recorded only once. V and J are TRBV7-9 and TRBJ2-1, with 8 positions matching TRBD1. The CDR3 runs to 12 residues. J was trimmed by 7 bases and V by 4 bases; bases with no gene match: 0. Germline loops: CDR1 SEHNR, CDR2 FQNEAQ (reference sequence). As DNA, the CDR3 is TGTGCCAGCAGCTGGACAGGGAATGAGCAGTTCTTC. Encoded protein: CASSWTGNEQFF.

This clone was seen only once. The J gene is TRBJ1-4, the V gene TRBV7-2; D might be TRBD1 (5 bases). Trimming pared 5 bases from V and 8 bases from J, leaving 12 bases between. This CDR3 comprises 13 residues. Germline V CDR1 and CDR2: SGHTA, FQGNSA. The CDR3 protein is CASSRVWGEKLFF. The CDR3 DNA reads TGTGCCAGCAGCAGGGTTTGGGGCGAAAAACTGTTTTTT.

This clone was observed a few times. The sample holds other DNA sequences that translate to the same CDR3. The chain employs TRBV15 and TRBJ1-6, with 11 positions matching TRBD1. The V segment lost 1 base and the J segment 8 bases; nucleotides outside the gene matches: 1. Germline CDR1 LNHNV, CDR2 YYDKDF (reference sequence). The CDR3 length is 15 residues. CDR3 nucleotides: TGTGCCACCAGCAGAGGGGGACAGGGGGATTCACCCCTCCACTTT. Translated, it gives CATSRGGQGDSPLHF.

The rearrangement joins TRBV4-1 to TRBJ2-2, with TRBD2 identical over 8 bases. V was clipped by 4 bases and J by 1 base; unmatched bases: 14. The CDR3 covers 19 residues. Germline V CDR1 and CDR2: MGHRA, YSYEKL. The CDR3 is CASSLYRGSGGRNTGELFF. In DNA, the CDR3 is TGCGCCAGCAGCCTCTATCGCGGTTCGGGGGGGCGGAACACCGGGGAGCTGTTTTTT.

The genes are TRBV11-2 and TRBJ1-3, with a weak D call TRBD1 (6 bases). Trimming removed 1 base at V and 2 bases at J, with 12 bases between. CDR1 SGHAT and CDR2 FQNNGV come from the germline V gene. The length of the CDR3 is 16 residues. DNA for the CDR3: TGTGCCAGCAGCTTAGTAGTCACAGGGACTGGAAACACCATATATTTT. Amino acid sequence: CASSLVVTGTGNTIYF.

The chain couples TRBV5-1 to TRBJ2-2; 10 bases match TRBD2. This CDR3 has 17 residues. The germline V gene has CDR1 SGHRS and CDR2 YFSETQ. Trimming took 2 bases from V and 2 from J; bases not matched to a gene: 6. DNA of the CDR3: TGCGCCAGCAGCTTCTCATTAGCGGGGGGAAACACCGGGGAGCTGTTTTTT. It codes for CASSFSLAGGNTGELFF. The full variable domain, in which reference TRBV5-1 and TRBJ2-2 provide the parts outside the CDR3, is KAGVTQTPRYLIKTRGQQVTLSCSPISGHRSVSWYQQTPGQGLQFLFEYFSETQRNKGNFPGRFSGRQFSNSRSEMNVSTLELGDSALYLCASSFSLAGGNTGELFFGEGSRLTVL.

The sample holds a few counts of this clone. The chain carries TRBV7-9 and TRBJ1-1; TRBD1 aligns across 11 bases. V gave up 5 bases and J gave up 5 bases; unmatched junction bases: 7. Germline values: CDR1 SEHNR, CDR2 FQNEAQ (reference sequence). The length of the CDR3 is 15 residues. DNA for the CDR3: TGTGCCAGCAGCGGGGGGACAGGGGGAGTAACTGAAGCTTTCTTT. It specifies CASSGGTGGVTEAFF.

This clone was seen only once. The chain recombines TRBV6-1 with TRBJ1-1; perhaps TRBD1 as D (5 bases). The CDR3 extends over 15 amino acids. Germline V gene data show CDR1 as MNHNS and CDR2 as SASEGT. Trimming pared 8 bases from V and 6 bases from J, leaving 22 bases between. The CDR3 nucleotides read TGTGCCAGCCTCCGGGGGGATAAGGGGCGGGCTGAAGCTTTCTTT. This sequence encodes CASLRGDKGRAEAFF.

This sequence joins TRBV10-3 and TRBJ1-4, with 8 bases fitting TRBD1. Germline CDR1 is ENHRY and CDR2 is SYGVKD. The trim removed 4 bases at V and 8 bases at J, leaving 0 bases unmatched. CDR3 length: 12 amino acids. The CDR3 region is CAISGDREKLFF. CDR3 bases: TGTGCCATCAGTGGGGACAGGGAAAAACTGTTTTTT.